This T cell receptor beta chain is drawn from a study of blood T cells in healthy people across ages. The overall study: Per every two T cells, about one barcoded beta molecule was captured by template switching.

Donors each provided 8 to 10 milliliters of peripheral blood. A sample-barcoded 5' primer and a J-beta primer mix were used in a second PCR of roughly 7 to 11 cycles. Each TCR beta cDNA got a 12-nucleotide random molecular identifier. TCRdb analysed the 5' RACE reads with MiXCR anew, one entry per CDR3 protein. The table lists 980,000 or so distinct CDR3 sequences, roughly 50% of them singletons. Germline values: CDR1 SGHRS, CDR2 YFSETQ. V shed 5 bases and J 2 bases; nucleotides not matched to a gene: 8. This CDR3 spans 15 amino acids. The chain employs TRBV5-1 and TRBJ2-7; 9 bases match TRBD1. Material for sequencing was blood. The origin of this receptor is a young man in good health. CDR3 sequence (DNA): TGCGCCAGCAGTGCGGACAGGGGCGAGACCTACGAGCAGTACTTC. Amino acid sequence: CASSADRGETYEQYF.